Below, one T cell receptor (beta chain) is given with its context. The data derive from a study of blood T cell repertoires in COVID-19. As for the study in general: T cells, B-cell-depleted T cells, or PBMCs supplied cDNA or gDNA.

Clones were read by immunoSEQ multiplex PCR, and TCRdb kept only the in-frame ones, dropping some. This sample carries roughly 500,000 clones, roughly 90% of them seen once, and the ten largest clones take less than 2%. Those who participated ranged in age from 18 to 89 years and resided in about two dozen US areas. Sequencing was performed on PBMCs or T cells enriched from blood (not recorded which). The TCR sequence derives from a woman between 35 and 50 years old who had recovered from COVID-19.

The CDR3 protein is CASSLMGTGVAGYTF. CDR3 nucleotide sequence: TGTGCCAGCAGCCTTATGGGGACAGGGGTGGCTGGCTACACCTTC. The chain links TRBV11-3 to TRBJ1-2, with TRBD1 matching over 10 bases. Unmatched junction bases numbered 10, after V lost 5 bases and J lost 7 bases. The CDR3 has 15 amino acids. From germline, CDR1 is SGHNT and CDR2 YENEEA. The full variable domain, rest sourced from reference TRBV11-3 and TRBJ1-2, is EAGVVQSPRYKIIEKKQPVAFWCNPISGHNTLYWYLQNLGQGPELLIRYENEEAVDDSQLPKDRFSAERLKGVDSTLKIQPAELGDSAVYLCASSLMGTGVAGYTFGSGTRLTVV.